This TCR beta chain was recovered during a study of blood T cells in healthy people across ages. Study outcomes and limitations: Among T cells, TCR beta diversity per million cells dropped roughly linearly as age rose.

Combining a sample-barcoded 5' primer with a J-beta primer mix, a second PCR ran for about 7 to 12 cycles. Using its own MiXCR run on the 5' RACE reads, TCRdb lists one record per CDR3 protein. Counted here are around 990,000 distinct CDR3 sequences, roughly two fifths occurring once; the ten biggest clones make up approximately 14%. Germline assignment: CDR1 MNHEY and CDR2 SVGAGI. Trimming took 2 bases from V and 11 from J; bases not matched to a gene: 9. The CDR3 is 15 residues long. Points on this clonotype: Its target is not known.

Sequencing input: blood. This chain connects TRBV6-5 to TRBJ1-6; 7 bases match TRBD1. The clonotype originates from a man in his late teens or twenties in good health. The CDR3 DNA reads TGTGCCAGCAGTTACGAGGGGGCAGTTGGGACACCCCTCCACTTT. Translation gives CASSYEGAVGTPLHF.